The 20 T cell receptor beta chains reported below all come from one sample, sequenced in a study of T cell clonality in common variable immunodeficiency. Data came from immunoSEQ multiplex PCR; TCRdb stores just in-frame clones and leaves some out. There are around 16,000 clones in the sample, none observed a single time. Whole-study results and caveats: Reportedly, TCR beta sequences from common variable immunodeficiency showed fewer deletions and N-nucleotide insertions.

The antigens these receptors bind are not known. Sequences were obtained from peripheral blood mononuclear cells. All receptors come from a human donor with common variable immunodeficiency.

This clone was detected ten times or more. Sequencing ends 3 residues short of the CDR3 end; the germline J gene provides the rest. The chain uses TRBV7-2 and TRBJ1-1; D call uncertain. Germline-derived CDR1 and CDR2 are SGHTA and FQGNSA. The CDR3 has 14 residues. Trimming shortened V by 6 bases and J by 0 bases, and 11 bases separated the two germline ends. The sequenced CDR3 bases are TGTGCCAGCAGTCCACCGGGGATGAACACTGAA. It codes for CASSPPGMNTE. The whole CDR3 protein is CASSPPGMNTEAFF.

This clone was seen more than once but under ten times. Coverage ceases 3 residues before the CDR3 finishes, and the germline J gene fills in the end. V usage is TRBV5-6 and J usage is TRBJ1-5; D remains unclear. Germline assignment: CDR1 SGHDT and CDR2 YYEEEE. CDR3 length: 12 amino acids. Deletions cut 3 bases from V and 3 bases from J, with 4 bases between. Incomplete CDR3 DNA: TGTGCCAGCAGCTCCCTCAATCAGCCC. This sequence encodes CASSSLNQP. The full CDR3 reads CASSSLNQPQHF.

This clone was found a few times. The read halts 3 residues ahead of the CDR3 end, with the missing end drawn from the germline J gene. The chain uses TRBV2 and TRBJ1-5; 10 positions agree with TRBD1. Germline CDR1 reads SNHLY; CDR2 reads FYNNEI. CDR3 length equals 16 residues. The J segment lost 7 bases and the V segment lost 5 bases, leaving 11 bases of the junction unmatched. CDR3 region: CASSYPGQGRWQPQHF. The CDR3 bases that were read are TGTGCCAGCAGTTATCCGGGACAGGGGCGCTGGCAGCCC.

Within the sample, this clone is medium-sized. The sequence runs out 3 residues before the end of the CDR3; the remainder is reconstructed from the germline J gene. The chain has TRBV20-1 and TRBJ2-2, with 7 bases fitting TRBD2. The V segment lost 6 bases and the J segment 2 bases; nucleotides outside the gene matches: 6. CDR3 length equals 14 residues. Germline lookup yields CDR1 DFQATT and CDR2 SNEGSKA (reference sequence). The CDR3 region is CSARLAQNTGELFF. CDR3 DNA (partial): TGCAGTGCCAGACTAGCACAAAACACCGGGGAG.

This clone was detected a few times. The read is 3 residues too short to cover the CDR3 end, so that end is filled in from the germline J gene. The genes are TRBV7-3 and TRBJ2-1; 9 nucleotides line up with TRBD2. CDR1 and CDR2 (germline): SGHTA, FQGTGA. The CDR3 extends over 16 amino acids. The junction had 11 bases not matched to a gene; V was cut back by 4 bases and J by 7 bases. The CDR3 region is CASSSVGASGKNEQFF. The sequenced part of the CDR3 DNA is TGTGCCAGCAGCTCGGTTGGTGCTAGCGGGAAAAATGAG.

This clone was recorded a few times. Read data end 3 residues before the CDR3 end; the end is taken from the germline J gene. The chain has TRBV6-2 or TRBV6-3 and TRBJ1-2; D perhaps matches TRBD1 (6 bases). Germline V gene lookup returns CDR1 MNHEY and CDR2 SVGEGT. The V end lost 0 bases, the J end lost 2 bases, and 16 bases lay between the germline ends. This CDR3 spans 17 amino acids. The CDR3: CASSYSVYREPNYGYTF. The part of the CDR3 DNA that was read is TGTGCCAGCAGTTACTCGGTGTACAGGGAACCCAACTATGGC.

Points on this clone: The read finishes 3 residues shy of the CDR3 end, and the germline J gene is used to complete it. The chain links TRBV19 to TRBJ1-2, with TRBD1 matching over 8 bases. Germline CDR1 LNHDA, CDR2 SQIVND (reference sequence). The junction had 4 bases not matched to a gene; V was cut back by 3 bases and J by 4 bases. The CDR3 consists of 14 residues. CDR3 amino acids: CASSIRGQVYGYTF. Partial CDR3 DNA: TGTGCCAGTAGTATTCGGGGACAGGTCTATGGC.

Many counts were recorded for this clone. The CDR3 end is not reached by the read, which stops 3 residues before it; the germline J gene fills it in. The V gene is TRBV19, the J gene TRBJ2-4; TRBD1 might be the D (5 bases). Germline-derived CDR1 and CDR2 are LNHDA and SQIVND (reference sequence). The V gene lost 6 bases and the J gene lost 0 bases, with 6 bases spanning the gap. The CDR3 is made up of 13 amino acids. The CDR3 sequence: CASRGLAKNIQYF. CDR3 DNA (partial): TGTGCCAGTAGGGGGCTAGCCAAAAACATT.

This clone turned up a few times. The CDR3 goes on 3 residues after the read ends, and that part is filled in from the germline J gene. The rearrangement uses TRBV7-2 and TRBJ1-2, with D hard to call. This CDR3 contains 15 residues. Germline-derived CDR1 and CDR2 are SGHTA and FQGNSA. The V end was cut by 5 bases, the J end by 0 bases, with 13 bases between. CDR3 in amino acids: CASSVLGLPNYGYTF. CDR3 DNA (partial): TGTGCCAGCAGCGTACTGGGCCTTCCTAACTATGGC.

In the case of this clone: The missing CDR3 end, 3 residues past where the read stops, is filled in from the germline J gene. The V and J genes are TRBV30 and TRBJ2-7; D gene unclear. The CDR3 extends over 13 amino acids. Germline V gives CDR1 GTSNPN, CDR2 SVGIG (reference sequence). Trimming took 3 bases from V and 6 from J, leaving 15 bases between them. Incomplete CDR3 DNA: TGTGCCTGGAGCATAGACACGGCCAGCGAG. Its protein product is CAWSIDTASE. The full-length CDR3 reads as CAWSIDTASEQYF. Based on the CDR3 plus reference TRBV30 and TRBJ2-7, the full variable domain is SQTIHQWPATLVQPVGSPLSLECTVEGTSNPNLYWYRQAAGRGLQLLFYSVGIGQISSEVPQNLSASRPQDRQFILSSKKLLLSDSGFYLCAWSIDTASEQYFGPGTRLTVT.

There are a few counts of this clone. The sequenced fragment ends 3 residues before the CDR3 boundary, so the rest is inferred from the germline J gene. The chain couples TRBV7-9 to TRBJ2-7, with D possibly TRBD2 on 6 matching bases. V lost 5 bases to trimming and J lost 0 bases, with 14 bases between them. CDR3 size: 15 residues. Germline V gives CDR1 SEHNR, CDR2 FQNEAQ (reference sequence). CDR3 DNA (partial): TGTGCCAGCAGCCCCCGGGGTAGCGGCTCCTACGAG. This gives the protein CASSPRGSGSYE. The CDR3, in full, reads CASSPRGSGSYEQYF.

This clone was detected only a few times. The read gets to within 3 residues of the CDR3 end, and the germline J gene fills in the rest. The chain couples TRBV7-9 to TRBJ2-5; D is unresolved. The V end was cut by 1 base, the J end by 5 bases, with 11 bases between. Germline values: CDR1 SEHNR, CDR2 FQNEAQ (reference sequence). This CDR3 is built from 14 residues. Incomplete CDR3 DNA: TGTGCCAGCAGCTTAGGGGCCCCAGAGGAGACC. Its protein is CASSLGAPEET. The CDR3 reads in full as CASSLGAPEETQYF.

This clone was recorded a few times. The observed sequence ends 3 residues before the CDR3 terminus, with the missing tail filled in from the germline J gene. The chain combines TRBV18 with TRBJ1-1; 8 bases line up with TRBD1. The CDR3 spans 15 residues. V lost 3 bases and J lost 4; bases outside the gene matches: 7. Germline V lookup: CDR1 KGHSH, CDR2 LQKENI. The part of the CDR3 DNA that was read is TGTGCCAGCTCACCGGCCAGGGGGCAGGGCACTGAA. Translation: CASSPARGQGTE. The entire CDR3 reads CASSPARGQGTEAFF. Based on the CDR3 plus reference TRBV18 and TRBJ1-1, the full variable domain is NAGVMQNPRHLVRRRGQEARLRCSPMKGHSHVYWYRQLPEEGLKFMVYLQKENIIDESGMPKERFSAEFPKEGPSILRIQQVVRGDSAAYFCASSPARGQGTEAFFGQGTRLTVV.

As for this clone: The sequence runs out 3 residues before the end of the CDR3; the remainder is reconstructed from the germline J gene. This sample also contains other DNA sequences that code for the same CDR3. The genes are TRBV6-1 and TRBJ2-2; maybe TRBD1 (6 bases). V was cut by 2 bases and J by 4 bases, with 8 bases left in between. CDR1 and CDR2 from the germline V gene are MNHNS and SASEGT. The CDR3 contains 14 residues. The DNA read from the CDR3 is TGTGCCAGCAGTGAACAGGGGATCACCGGGGAG. Translation: CASSEQGITGE. The entire CDR3 protein is CASSEQGITGELFF.

This clone was counted many times. The read is 3 residues too short to cover the CDR3 end, so that end is filled in from the germline J gene. The rearrangement links TRBV18 to TRBJ1-5, with 9 bases aligning to TRBD1. The V gene end was trimmed by 1 base and the J gene end by 4 bases; junction bases not matched to a gene: 2. Per the germline V gene, CDR1 is KGHSH and CDR2 is LQKENI. CDR3 length equals 15 residues. The CDR3 loop reads CASSPQQGANQPQHF. The DNA read from the CDR3 is TGTGCCAGCTCACCACAACAGGGGGCTAATCAGCCC.

This clone was counted between two and nine times. The read halts 3 residues ahead of the CDR3 end, with the missing end drawn from the germline J gene. The chain joins TRBV2 to TRBJ2-3, with 12 nucleotides matching TRBD2. The CDR3 is 16 amino acids. With V trimmed by 5 bases and J by 1 base, 4 bases remained unmatched. Per germline, CDR1 SNHLY and CDR2 FYNNEI. The CDR3 DNA, read in part, is TGTGCCAGCAGTCCCCGGACTAGCGGGGGCACAGATACG. Translated: CASSPRTSGGTDT. The whole CDR3 is CASSPRTSGGTDTQYF.

Worth noting for this clone: The sequenced fragment ends 3 residues before the CDR3 boundary, so the rest is inferred from the germline J gene. The rearrangement joins TRBV18 to TRBJ1-1; 10 bases match TRBD1. The CDR3 has 19 amino acids. J gave up 3 bases and V 1 base, and 14 bases lay outside the gene matches. The V gene's germline CDR1 is KGHSH and CDR2 LQKENI. CDR3 sequence reads: CASSPLGTGDAYPHTEAFF. CDR3 bases read: TGTGCCAGCTCACCACTCGGGACAGGGGACGCCTACCCCCACACTGAA.

With regard to this clone: The read comes to an end 3 residues before the CDR3 does, leaving the germline J gene to fill in the end. The V gene is TRBV7-9, the J gene TRBJ2-7, with 11 bases fitting TRBD1. This CDR3 is built from 15 residues. Germline CDR1 reads SEHNR; CDR2 reads FQNEAQ (reference sequence). J gave up 2 bases and V 3 bases, and 3 bases lay outside the gene matches. The CDR3 DNA, read in part, is TGTGCCAGCAGCTTGGGGACAGGGGGGACCTACGAG. Its protein is CASSLGTGGTYE. The full CDR3 reads CASSLGTGGTYEQYF. The full variable domain, in which reference TRBV7-9 and TRBJ2-7 provide the parts outside the CDR3, is DTGVSQNPRHKITKRGQNVTFRCDPISEHNRLYWYRQTLGQGPEFLTYFQNEAQLEKSRLLSDRFSAERPKGSFSTLEIQRTEQGDSAMYLCASSLGTGGTYEQYFGPGTRLTVT.

Comment on this clone: The read halts 3 residues ahead of the CDR3 end, with the missing end drawn from the germline J gene. The genes are TRBV6-2 or TRBV6-3 and TRBJ1-5; 9 bases agree with TRBD1. Germline loops: CDR1 MNHEY, CDR2 SVGEGT. The V and J ends lost 3 bases and 6 bases, in that order; junction bases with no gene match: 9. The CDR3 spans 16 residues. This CDR3 reads CASSYHGQGFGQPQHF. Partial CDR3 DNA: TGTGCCAGCAGTTATCACGGACAGGGGTTCGGTCAGCCC.

This clone came up a few times. The read terminates 3 residues before the CDR3 end, so the remaining end is supplied by the germline J gene. This chain connects TRBV20-1 to TRBJ2-7; 11 nucleotides agree with TRBD2. The CDR3 is made up of 14 amino acids. Trimming removed 6 bases from V and 5 bases from J; junction bases left unmatched: 9. Germline assignment: CDR1 DFQATT and CDR2 SNEGSKA (reference sequence). The CDR3 spells CSAQLAGEVNEQYF. CDR3 bases read: TGCAGTGCCCAACTAGCGGGAGAGGTTAACGAG.